Below, 20 T cell receptor beta chains from the same sample are listed, as sequenced in a study of tumor-infiltrating lymphocytes in primary liver carcinoma. Joint extraction of RNA and DNA used about 17-31 mg of bulk tissue that was unsorted. TCR beta cDNA came from approximately 490 ng total RNA, primed with a constant-region primer. Slightly modified ARM-PCR served as the procedure for the TCR beta libraries. These libraries came from three rounds of nested multiplex PCR. The two initial PCR rounds, approximately 10 cycles each, used TRBV1-TRBV30 forward and C-beta reverse primers. TCRdb called the multiplex PCR reads again in MiXCR, with one record for every CDR3 protein. Among 99,000 or so distinct CDR3 sequences listed, 69% were seen once. The specimen sequenced was liver tumor tissue from sampling region 5. Noted subset: tumor region T5, tumor centre. These receptors were taken from a woman aged 60-70 years with primary liver carcinoma and hepatitis B virus infection.

For this clonotype: This CDR3 fails to terminate in the conserved phenylalanine or tryptophan, so it likely reflects a read error. The rearrangement links TRBV4-2 to TRBJ1-3; 7 positions match TRBD1. The CDR3 length is 17 residues. Germline assignment: CDR1 LGHNA and CDR2 YNFKEQ. This chain's CDR3 is CASSQYGGGLTGNTIYS. The CDR3 DNA follows: TGTGCCAGCAGCCAATATGGAGGGGGCCTTACCGGAAACACTATATATTCT.

As regards this clonotype: An end of the junction differs from the germline gene, which may be a read error. The chain combines TRBV11-2 with TRBJ2-3, with TRBD2 as a possible D gene (5 bases). The germline V gene has CDR1 SGHAT and CDR2 FQNNGV. The CDR3 spans 17 residues. The DNA of the CDR3 is TGTGCCAGCAGCTTAGCAGTGGGGAGAAGGAGCACAGATGCGCAGTGTTTT. Translation: CASSLAVGRRSTDAQCF. Looking up the rest from reference TRBV11-2 and TRBJ2-3 gives the full variable domain: EAGVAQSPRYKIIEKRQSVAFWCNPISGHATLYWYQQILGQGPKLLIQFQNNGVVDDSQLPKDRFSAERLKGVDSTLKIQPAKLEDSAVYLCASSLAVGRRSTDAQCFGPGTRLTVL.

With regard to this clonotype: This sequence may be a read error, since a much larger clone differs from it by one base. The CDR3 end shows no conserved phenylalanine or tryptophan, and so a read error is likely. The chain joins TRBV7-3 to TRBJ2-1, with D maybe TRBD1 (5 bases). The CDR3 contains 15 residues. V lost 5 bases and J lost 4, with 15 bases in between. Germline CDR1 and CDR2: SGHTA and FQGTGA. The CDR3 nucleotides are TGTGCCAGCAGCCTGACAGTCCCCCCATACAATGAGCAGTTCCTC. Translating gives CASSLTVPPYNEQFL.

About this clonotype itself: The germline gene is not matched at one end of the junction; a read error may be the cause. V gene TRBV6-5 combines with J gene TRBJ2-3, with D uncertain. CDR3 length: 12 amino acids. CDR1 is MNHEY and CDR2 is SVGAGI in the germline V gene. As DNA, the CDR3 is TGTGCCAACAGTCCCTATGCTGATACGCTGTATTTT. Protein product: CANSPYADTLYF.

The genes are TRBV11-3 and TRBJ2-3, with D tentatively TRBD1 (5 bases). Trimming pared 5 bases from V and 14 bases from J, leaving 23 bases between. Germline lookup yields CDR1 SGHNT and CDR2 YENEEA. The CDR3 extends over 14 amino acids. The CDR3 DNA reads as TGTGCCAGCAGCCATCGGACATGCACAGATATGCGGTATTTT. Translated: CASSHRTCTDMRYF.

This clonotype was recorded only once. At one boundary the junction diverges from the germline segment, which might be a read error. This chain joins TRBV28 and TRBJ2-6, with D perhaps matching TRBD1 (6 bases). The V gene's germline CDR1 is MDHEN and CDR2 SYDVKM. This CDR3 region has 17 residues. CDR3 bases: TGTGCCAGCAGTTCGGGGACATACCTCTCTGAGGCCAACGTCCTGACTTTT. Translated, it gives CASSSGTYLSEANVLTF.

This clonotype appeared a few times. The chain combines TRBV18 with TRBJ2-7; no definite D call. This CDR3 has 11 residues. The germline V and J ends were trimmed by 2 bases and 6 bases, with 5 bases remaining between them. Germline assignment: CDR1 KGHSH and CDR2 LQKENI. The CDR3 nucleotides read TGTGCCAGCTCACCAAACCGCGAGCAGTACTTC. It is translated as CASSPNREQYF.

Points on this clonotype: A junction boundary mismatches the germline segment, possibly from a read error. V is TRBV4-1 and J is TRBJ1-1, with 7 nucleotides matching TRBD1. In germline, CDR1 is MGHRA, CDR2 YSYEKL. This CDR3 is 15 amino acids long. CDR3 in amino acids: CTSSLTGQGDTEAFF. The CDR3 DNA reads as TGCACCAGCAGCCTAACCGGGCAGGGGGACACTGAAGCTTTCTTT.

This clonotype was counted at least ten times. The V gene is TRBV6-1, the J gene TRBJ1-1; D is unresolved. Germline CDR1 and CDR2: MNHNS and SASEGT. V was clipped by 5 bases and J by 0 bases, with 10 bases between them. The length of the CDR3 is 14 residues. The CDR3: CASSRQVVNTEAFF. CDR3 nucleotides: TGTGCCAGCAGTCGACAAGTTGTGAACACTGAAGCTTTCTTT.

As concerns this clonotype: A much more abundant neighbour one base away suggests this may be a read error. The V gene is TRBV7-9, the J gene TRBJ1-5, with D unclear. This CDR3 region has 14 residues. The germline CDR1 and CDR2 sequences are SEHNR and FQNEAQ (reference sequence). Here the CDR3 DNA reads TGTGCCAGCAGCTCCGATTATAGCAGTCAGCCCCAGCATTTT. Translated, it gives CASSSDYSSQPQHF. Using reference TRBV7-9 and TRBJ1-5 for the parts outside the CDR3, the full variable domain is DTGVSQNPRHKITKRGQNVTFRCDPISEHNRLYWYRQTLGQGPEFLTYFQNEAQLEKSRLLSDRFSAERPKGSFSTLEIQRTEQGDSAMYLCASSSDYSSQPQHFGDGTRLSIL.

This clonotype has just a few counts. V is TRBV7-9 and J is TRBJ2-2; TRBD2 matches at 13 bases. V lost 5 bases and J lost 4; bases outside the gene matches: 4. Germline assignment: CDR1 SEHNR and CDR2 FQNEAQ (reference sequence). This CDR3 spans 16 amino acids. CDR3 coding DNA: TGTGCCAGCAGCCGGACTAGCGGGGGACTCACCGGGGAGCTGTTTTTT. Translated, it gives CASSRTSGGLTGELFF.

Note on this clonotype: An end of the junction differs from the germline gene, which may be a read error. The chain has TRBV6-1 and TRBJ1-5, with D possibly matching TRBD1 (5 bases). Germline CDR1 and CDR2: MNHNS and SASEGT. The CDR3 contains 14 residues. In nucleotides, the CDR3 is TGTGTCAGCAGTGAAAGTCTGGGGGGTCAGCCCCAACATTTT. Encoded protein: CVSSESLGGQPQHF.

This clonotype has only a few counts. CDR3 protein: CASSPSEGSSYEQYF. The CDR3 DNA reads as TGTGCCAGCAGCCCCTCCGAGGGGAGCTCCTACGAGCAGTACTTC. V usage is TRBV9 and J usage is TRBJ2-7; D is tentatively TRBD1 or TRBD2 (5 bases each). V lost 4 bases and J 0 bases, leaving 14 bases between the germline ends. The CDR3 is 15 residues long. Per the germline V gene, CDR1 is SGDLS and CDR2 is YYNGEE. The full variable domain, rest sourced from reference TRBV9 and TRBJ2-7, is DSGVTQTPKHLITATGQRVTLRCSPRSGDLSVYWYQQSLDQGLQFLIQYYNGEERAKGNILERFSAQQFPDLHSELNLSSLELGDSALYFCASSPSEGSSYEQYFGPGTRLTVT.

Regarding this clonotype: A much larger clone lies a single base off, so this may be a read error. The rearrangement uses TRBV5-1 and TRBJ1-4; D is perhaps TRBD1 (6 bases). The CDR3 runs to 14 residues. Per the germline V gene, CDR1 is SGHRS and CDR2 is YFSETQ. Trimming shortened V by 2 bases and J by 5 bases, and 10 bases separated the two germline ends. CDR3 nucleotide sequence: TGCGCCAGCAGCTTCGACAGGTTAAATGAAAAACTGTTTTTT. Encoded protein: CASSFDRLNEKLFF.

This chain connects TRBV11-3 to TRBJ1-3, with D perhaps matching TRBD1 (5 bases). The germline CDR1 and CDR2 sequences are SGHNT and YENEEA. This CDR3 region has 13 residues. The CDR3 is CARSPWGVHTIYF. The CDR3, as DNA: TGTGCGAGGAGCCCCTGGGGGGTGCACACCATATATTTT.

A word on this clonotype: The junction shows a germline mismatch at one end, possibly a read error. The rearrangement uses TRBV6-5 and TRBJ1-1; tentatively, D is TRBD1 (6 bases). This CDR3 has 13 amino acids. Per germline, CDR1 MNHEY and CDR2 SVGAGI. The CDR3 reads CTSSLDRNTEAFF. The DNA for the CDR3 is TGTACCAGCAGTCTGGACAGGAACACTGAAGCTTTCTTT.

This clonotype was recorded only once. The chain joins TRBV11-2 to TRBJ1-1, with D possibly matching TRBD1 (6 bases). The CDR3 has 15 amino acids. CDR1 and CDR2 from the germline V gene are SGHAT and FQNNGV. CDR3 DNA sequence: TGTGCTAGGAGCTTAGGTGACAGGACCCGCGCTGAAGCTTTCTTT. Its protein is CARSLGDRTRAEAFF.

The chain combines TRBV28 with TRBJ2-7; TRBD1 agrees at 8 bases. Germline V gives CDR1 MDHEN, CDR2 SYDVKM. V lost 6 bases, J lost 0 bases, and 7 bases stayed unmatched. The CDR3 has 15 residues. In DNA form, the CDR3 reads TGTGCCAGCAGCATGGACAGGGCGAGCTCCTACGAGCAGTACTTC. It encodes CASSMDRASSYEQYF.

Points on this clonotype: It may be a read error: a sequence one base away is much more abundant. It is likely a read error, because the conserved phenylalanine at the end of the CDR3 is missing. CDR3 loop: CAISESVTGSPLHC. The DNA for the CDR3 is TGTGCCATCAGTGAGTCGGTCACGGGTTCACCCCTCCACTGT. V is TRBV10-3 and J is TRBJ1-6, with D unclear. The ends were cut back, 0 bases at V and 9 bases at J, with 9 bases in the middle. The V gene's germline CDR1 is ENHRY and CDR2 SYGVKD. The CDR3 runs 14 residues.

Worth noting for this clonotype: The conserved phenylalanine or tryptophan is not found at the CDR3 terminus, so this likely reflects a read error. CDR3 sequence (DNA): TGTGTCAGCAGCCGACAACAGGGAGGTGAGCAGTTCGTC. As protein: CVSSRQQGGEQFV. The genes are TRBV14 and TRBJ2-1; D may match TRBD1 or TRBD2 (6 bases each). Germline CDR1 and CDR2: SGHDN and FVKESK. The CDR3 runs 13 residues.